The 25 T cell receptor beta chains below all came from one sample that was sequenced in a study of CD8+ T cells in alopecia areata. As for treatment: oral pan-JAK inhibitor, 5-10 mg twice daily. Reverse transcription of extracted RNA yielded cDNA, which provided the sequencing template. Using immunoSEQ multiplex PCR, the repertoire was profiled, and TCRdb retains in-frame clones only, with some absent. There are roughly 200,000 clones in the sample; approximately 53% occur only once, and less than 14% lies in the top ten. The sample consisted of CD8+ T cells sorted from blood, taken at week 24, from a patient treated with tofacitinib. The receptors were sampled from a human donor with alopecia areata.

This chain links TRBV29-1 with TRBJ2-3; 7 nucleotides match TRBD2. Germline V lookup: CDR1 SQVTM, CDR2 ANQGSEA. CDR3 length: 19 amino acids. Trimming took 2 bases from V and 2 from J; bases not matched to a gene: 19. The CDR3 spells CSVETFPESGGPYTDTQYF. Written as DNA, the CDR3 is TGCAGCGTTGAAACTTTTCCAGAGTCGGGGGGTCCGTACACAGATACGCAGTATTTT.

The J gene is TRBJ2-4, the V gene TRBV7-9; 9 bases agree with TRBD1. The CDR3 extends over 16 amino acids. V dropped 5 bases and J dropped 0; count of bases not matched to a gene: 5. Germline CDR1 is SEHNR and CDR2 is FQNEAQ (reference sequence). The CDR3 region has the DNA TGTGCCAGCAGCCCGGACAGGGGCTTAGCCAAAAACATTCAGTACTTC. It yields the protein CASSPDRGLAKNIQYF.

The rearrangement uses TRBV29-1 and TRBJ1-6, with a possible D match to TRBD1 (5 bases). V lost 6 bases to trimming and J lost 7 bases, with 19 bases between them. Germline V CDR1 and CDR2: SQVTM, ANQGSEA. This CDR3 contains 15 residues. CDR3 protein: CSVIPGTDLNSPLHF. CDR3 DNA sequence: TGCAGCGTCATCCCTGGGACGGACTTGAATTCACCCCTCCACTTT.

The V and J genes are TRBV4-3 and TRBJ1-1; 9 bases are a match to TRBD1. CDR1 LGHNA and CDR2 YSLEER come from the germline V gene. The CDR3 loop spans 16 amino acids. Trimming at V came to 3 bases and at J to 8 bases, leaving 13 bases not matched to a gene. The CDR3 bases are TGCGCCAGCAGCCACCACCGGACAGGGGCTGAGGCAGAAGCTTTCTTT. Protein sequence: CASSHHRTGAEAEAFF.

Only a few counts were recorded for this clone. This chain links TRBV15 with TRBJ1-4; D gene unclear. V lost 0 bases and J 8 bases, leaving 4 bases between the germline ends. CDR3 size: 12 residues. The V gene's germline CDR1 is LNHNV and CDR2 YYDKDF (reference sequence). CDR3 residues: CATSRDGEKLFF. DNA of the CDR3: TGTGCCACCAGCAGAGATGGGGAAAAACTGTTTTTT.

The chain has TRBV7-9 and TRBJ2-7; a possible D gene is TRBD2 (5 bases). The V end was cut by 5 bases, the J end by 4 bases, with 12 bases between. This CDR3 has 13 residues. Germline-derived CDR1 and CDR2 are SEHNR and FQNEAQ (reference sequence). The CDR3 here is CASSPGKRYEQYF. CDR3 DNA sequence: TGTGCCAGCAGCCCGGGGAAGAGGTACGAGCAGTACTTC.

The V call is TRBV29-1, the J call TRBJ1-2; D not certain. The germline V gene has CDR1 SQVTM and CDR2 ANQGSEA. The CDR3 extends over 8 amino acids. With 7 bases removed from V and 6 bases from J, the gap between germline ends came to 3 bases. The CDR3 is CSEDGYTF. The CDR3 nucleotides are TGCAGCGAGGATGGCTACACCTTC. The full variable domain, its missing parts supplied by reference TRBV29-1 and TRBJ1-2, is SAVISQKPSRDICQRGTSLTIQCQVDSQVTMMFWYRQQPGQSLTLIATANQGSEATYESGFVIDKFPISRPNLTFSTLTVSNMSPEDSSIYLCSEDGYTFGSGTRLTVV.

Only a few counts were recorded for this clone. The chain joins TRBV28 to TRBJ1-1; weak D call: TRBD1 (6 bases). The CDR3 is made up of 14 amino acids. The germline V and J ends were trimmed by 4 bases and 1 base, with 10 bases remaining between them. CDR1 is MDHEN and CDR2 is SYDVKM in the germline V gene. The CDR3 region has the DNA TGTGCCAGCAGTTATGGACAGAGGAACACTGAAGCTTTCTTT. This codes for CASSYGQRNTEAFF.

This clone was observed a handful of times. The chain joins TRBV15 to TRBJ2-3; no clear D gene. CDR1 LNHNV and CDR2 YYDKDF come from the germline V gene (reference sequence). Trimming took off 0 bases at V and 1 base at J, with 11 bases between the two ends. This CDR3 is 16 amino acids long. The CDR3 region has the DNA TGTGCCACCAGCAGAGATACCGGGCCCCGCACAGATACGCAGTATTTT. This encodes CATSRDTGPRTDTQYF. Full variable domain (rest looked up from reference TRBV15 and TRBJ2-3): DAMVIQNPRYQVTQFGKPVTLSCSQTLNHNVMYWYQQKSSQAPKLLFHYYDKDFNNEADTPDNFQSRRPNTSFCFLDIRSPGLGDTAMYLCATSRDTGPRTDTQYFGPGTRLTVL.

The rearrangement links TRBV29-1 to TRBJ2-1; the D gene is possibly TRBD2 (6 bases). V lost 8 bases and J lost 0, with 14 bases in between. Germline CDR1 SQVTM, CDR2 ANQGSEA. This CDR3 contains 14 residues. The CDR3 loop reads CSQRAASSYNEQFF. The CDR3 nucleotides read TGCAGCCAGCGGGCCGCGAGCTCCTACAATGAGCAGTTCTTC.

This clone was seen a single time. The rearrangement links TRBV29-1 to TRBJ1-2; no definite D call. This CDR3 region has 13 residues. With 3 bases removed from V and 3 bases from J, the gap between germline ends came to 11 bases. Germline V lookup: CDR1 SQVTM, CDR2 ANQGSEA. CDR3 DNA sequence: TGCAGCGTTGATCCCAACGATTACTATGGCTACACCTTC. Its translation: CSVDPNDYYGYTF.

This chain connects TRBV30 to TRBJ1-1; D gene uncertain. The germline V gene has CDR1 GTSNPN and CDR2 SVGIG (reference sequence). V was pared by 0 bases and J by 2 bases, with 4 bases between. This CDR3 has 12 residues. The CDR3 sequence: CAWSVINTEAFF. The CDR3 region has the DNA TGTGCCTGGAGTGTTATTAACACTGAAGCTTTCTTT.

The chain has TRBV6-1 and TRBJ2-7; perhaps TRBD2 as D (5 bases). V shed 10 bases and J shed 0 bases, with 13 bases lying between them. Germline V gives CDR1 MNHNS, CDR2 SASEGT. CDR3 length: 13 amino acids. In DNA form, the CDR3 reads TGTGCCACCCGGACTGAGAGCTCCTACGAGCAGTACTTC. It codes for CATRTESSYEQYF.

The V call is TRBV15, the J call TRBJ2-1; maybe TRBD1 (7 bases). Germline V CDR1 and CDR2: LNHNV, YYDKDF (reference sequence). This CDR3 is built from 18 residues. V lost 3 bases and J 1 base, leaving 19 bases between the germline ends. CDR3 sequence: CATSSLSRRGLSYNEQFF. Here the CDR3 DNA reads TGTGCCACCAGCAGCCTATCCCGGAGGGGGCTATCCTACAATGAGCAGTTCTTC.

The chain uses TRBV29-1 and TRBJ1-1, with D unclear. CDR1 and CDR2 (germline): SQVTM, ANQGSEA. This CDR3 region has 11 residues. The V end lost 1 base, the J end lost 7 bases, and 7 bases lay between the germline ends. The CDR3 here is CSVEVRSEAFF. CDR3 nucleotide sequence: TGCAGCGTTGAAGTGAGGAGTGAAGCTTTCTTT.

This clone was observed a handful of times. The chain has TRBV5-4 and TRBJ2-1, with 13 bases identical to TRBD2. CDR1 is SGHNT, CDR2 YYREEE, per germline (reference sequence). V was clipped by 3 bases and J by 4 bases; unmatched bases: 7. This CDR3 is 17 amino acids long. The CDR3 coding sequence is TGTGCCAGCAGCTACCTAGCGACTAGCGGGGGGTACAATGAGCAGTTCTTC. Translated: CASSYLATSGGYNEQFF.

This chain joins TRBV30 and TRBJ1-2, with unresolved D. Germline CDR1 GTSNPN, CDR2 SVGIG (reference sequence). V gave up 3 bases and J gave up 2 bases, with 16 bases separating them. CDR3 length: 15 residues. The CDR3 sequence is CAWSVGHRTNYGYTF. CDR3 bases: TGTGCCTGGAGCGTTGGGCACCGAACCAACTATGGCTACACCTTC.

This clone was counted a single time. The chain carries TRBV13 and TRBJ2-3, with a possible D match to TRBD1 (5 bases). Trimming removed 5 bases from V and 1 base from J, with 7 bases in between. The CDR3 sequence is 13 residues long. Per the germline V gene, CDR1 is PRHDT and CDR2 is FYEKMQ (reference sequence). The CDR3 sequence is CASSLTGTDTQYF. The CDR3, as DNA: TGTGCCAGCAGCCTGACAGGCACAGATACGCAGTATTTT.

The chain uses TRBV27 and TRBJ2-7; 13 bases match TRBD2. V lost 5 bases, J lost 3 bases, and 1 base stayed unmatched. Germline V gene lookup returns CDR1 MNHEY and CDR2 SMNVEV (reference sequence). The CDR3 has 14 amino acids. The CDR3 region has the DNA TGTGCCAGCAGTAGGACTAGCGGGGGCTACGAGCAGTACTTC. Its protein product is CASSRTSGGYEQYF.

The chain combines TRBV13 with TRBJ2-3; 12 nucleotides align to TRBD2. J lost 4 bases, V lost 4 bases, and 6 bases had no gene match. Germline CDR1 is PRHDT and CDR2 is FYEKMQ (reference sequence). This CDR3 is built from 16 residues. The CDR3: CASSSLAGGPPDTQYF. The DNA for the CDR3 is TGTGCCAGCAGCTCTCTAGCGGGGGGGCCTCCAGATACGCAGTATTTT.

The CDR3 loop reads CASSPRTGADTGELFF. The CDR3 DNA reads TGTGCCAGCAGCCCTCGGACAGGGGCCGACACCGGGGAGCTGTTTTTT. J is TRBJ2-2 and V is TRBV7-8; the match to TRBD1 covers 9 bases. This CDR3 has 16 amino acids. Germline lookup yields CDR1 SGHVS and CDR2 FQNEAQ. Unmatched junction bases numbered 7, after V lost 5 bases and J lost 3 bases.

The chain recombines TRBV19 with TRBJ2-1, with 10 bases that match TRBD2. In germline, CDR1 is LNHDA, CDR2 SQIVND (reference sequence). The CDR3 spans 16 residues. V lost 4 bases, J lost 4 bases, and 7 bases stayed unmatched. The CDR3 sequence: CASSTGLAVIYNEQFF. The CDR3 bases are TGTGCCAGTAGTACCGGACTAGCGGTTATTTACAATGAGCAGTTCTTC.

The V gene is TRBV7-9, the J gene TRBJ1-1; D not certain. V lost 4 bases, J lost 2 bases, and 11 bases lay in between. Germline V gives CDR1 SEHNR, CDR2 FQNEAQ (reference sequence). The CDR3 totals 14 residues. The CDR3 here is CASSSKEENTEAFF. DNA of the CDR3: TGTGCCAGCAGCTCAAAAGAGGAAAACACTGAAGCTTTCTTT.

The chain uses TRBV4-3 and TRBJ2-5, with D possibly matching TRBD1 (6 bases). This CDR3 is built from 17 residues. From germline, CDR1 is LGHNA and CDR2 YSLEER. V dropped 0 bases and J dropped 7 bases, with 21 bases sitting between them. The CDR3, as DNA: TGCGCCAGCAGCCAAGATTCCGGCAGGGGAATTGGGGGGACCCAGTACTTC. It yields the protein CASSQDSGRGIGGTQYF.

Here the CDR3 reads CASIQGQETQYF. The CDR3 nucleotides are TGTGCCAGCATCCAGGGCCAGGAGACCCAGTACTTC. The rearrangement links TRBV2 to TRBJ2-5; the D gene is possibly TRBD1 (5 bases). The CDR3 runs 12 residues. Looked up from germline, CDR1 is SNHLY and CDR2 is FYNNEI. Trimming shortened V by 7 bases and J by 5 bases, and 11 bases separated the two germline ends.